This T cell receptor beta chain was sequenced during a study of blood T cell repertoires in COVID-19. Study-wide background: Whether acute or convalescent, the COVID-19 samples came from the United States, Italy and Spain.

This clone was seen just once. Sequenced by immunoSEQ multiplex PCR; TCRdb stores in-frame clones only, minus some. This table holds some 250,000 clones, 80% to 85% found once. CDR3 length: 18 residues. Germline V CDR1 and CDR2: SGHNT, YYREEE (reference sequence). Trimming removed 4 bases from V and 4 bases from J; junction bases left unmatched: 12. The sample consisted of peripheral blood. V usage is TRBV5-4 and J usage is TRBJ2-2; 11 bases map to TRBD2. The clonotype comes from a man over 45 with active or convalescent COVID-19. Written as DNA, the CDR3 is TGTGCCAGCAGCCCCCCCCCGGGACTAGCGGCAGCCACCGGGGAGCTGTTTTTT. Its protein product is CASSPPPGLAAATGELFF.